This T cell receptor (beta chain) was observed in a study of memory CD4+ T cells and cytomegalovirus serostatus. The sort gate was single viable CD3+CD4+CD8-CD45RO+ cells for memory CD4+ T cells. CMV serostatus came from serum IgG against pp150, pp28, p38, p52. The method was immunoSEQ multiplex PCR; TCRdb's version includes in-frame clones alone and lacks a portion of them. This table holds 30,000 to 45,000 clones, around 80% found once. Germline V CDR1 and CDR2: SGHRS, YFSETQ. The length of the CDR3 is 14 residues. Trimming took off 1 base at V and 5 bases at J, with 12 bases between the two ends. The receptor comes from an adult in good health and CMV-seropositive. The chain is built from TRBV5-1 and TRBJ1-2, with D tentatively TRBD1 (6 bases). Sequenced sample: memory CD4+ T cells from blood. DNA of the CDR3: TGCGCCAGCAGCTTGTCAGGGGCCGGGTATGGCTACACCTTC. Translated, it gives CASSLSGAGYGYTF.